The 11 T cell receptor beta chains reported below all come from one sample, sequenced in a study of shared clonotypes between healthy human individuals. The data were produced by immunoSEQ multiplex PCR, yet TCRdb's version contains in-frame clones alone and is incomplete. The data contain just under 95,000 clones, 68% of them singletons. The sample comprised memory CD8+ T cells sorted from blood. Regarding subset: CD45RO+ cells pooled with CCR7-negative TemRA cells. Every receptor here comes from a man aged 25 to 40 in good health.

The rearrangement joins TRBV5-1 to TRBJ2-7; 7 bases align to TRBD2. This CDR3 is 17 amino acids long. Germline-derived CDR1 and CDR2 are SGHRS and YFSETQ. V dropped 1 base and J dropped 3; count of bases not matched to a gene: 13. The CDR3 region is CASSLSVRREFGYEQYF. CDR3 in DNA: TGCGCCAGCAGCTTGTCGGTTCGGCGGGAGTTTGGCTACGAGCAGTACTTC.

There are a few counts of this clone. CDR3 bases: TGTGCCAGCAGTTTAGGTCGCATAGACAGGGGTGACTATGGCTACACCTTC. Protein product: CASSLGRIDRGDYGYTF. The chain is built from TRBV28 and TRBJ1-2; TRBD1 matches 8 bases. The CDR3 is made up of 17 amino acids. From germline, CDR1 is MDHEN and CDR2 SYDVKM. The V gene end was trimmed by 2 bases and the J gene end by 3 bases; junction bases not matched to a gene: 11.

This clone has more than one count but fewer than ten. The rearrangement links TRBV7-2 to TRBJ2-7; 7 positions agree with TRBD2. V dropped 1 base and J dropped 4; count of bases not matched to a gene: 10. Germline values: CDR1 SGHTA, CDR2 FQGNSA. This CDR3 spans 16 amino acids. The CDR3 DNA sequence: TGTGCCAGCAGCTTAGTAGGCGGGAGAACGAGGTACGAGCAGTACTTC. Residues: CASSLVGGRTRYEQYF.

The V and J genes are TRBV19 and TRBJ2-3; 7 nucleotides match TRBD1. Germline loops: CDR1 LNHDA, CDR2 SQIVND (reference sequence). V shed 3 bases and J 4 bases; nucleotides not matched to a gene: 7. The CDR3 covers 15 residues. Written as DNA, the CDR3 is TGTGCCAGTAGTATCGTCCCTCAGGGGGCAGATACGCAGTATTTT. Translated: CASSIVPQGADTQYF.

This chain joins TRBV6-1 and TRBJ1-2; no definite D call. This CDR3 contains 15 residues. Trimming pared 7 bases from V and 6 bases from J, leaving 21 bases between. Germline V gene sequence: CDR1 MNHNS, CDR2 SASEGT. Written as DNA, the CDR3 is TGTGCCAGCACTCCCCGGCAGGAGTGGTACGATGGCTACACCTTC. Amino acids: CASTPRQEWYDGYTF.

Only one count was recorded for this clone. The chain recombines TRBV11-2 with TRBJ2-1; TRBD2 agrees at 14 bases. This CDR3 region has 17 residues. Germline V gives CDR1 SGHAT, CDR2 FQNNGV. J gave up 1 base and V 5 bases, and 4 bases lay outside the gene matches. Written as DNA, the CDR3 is TGTGCCAGCAGCGCGGGGACTAGCGGGAGTTCCTACAATGAGCAGTTCTTC. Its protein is CASSAGTSGSSYNEQFF.

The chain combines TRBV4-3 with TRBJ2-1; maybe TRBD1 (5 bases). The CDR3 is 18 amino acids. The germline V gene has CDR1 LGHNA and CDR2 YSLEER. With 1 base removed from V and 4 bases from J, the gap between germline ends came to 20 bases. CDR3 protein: CASSQGWGLRSFYNEQFF. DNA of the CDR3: TGCGCCAGCAGCCAAGGGTGGGGCCTAAGATCCTTTTACAATGAGCAGTTCTTC.

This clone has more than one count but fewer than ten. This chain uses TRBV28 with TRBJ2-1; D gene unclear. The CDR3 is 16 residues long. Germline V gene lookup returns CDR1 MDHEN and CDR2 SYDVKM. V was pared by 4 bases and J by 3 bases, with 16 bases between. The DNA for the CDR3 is TGTGCCAGCAGTTCGGACCCAGCTAGGGTCTACAATGAGCAGTTCTTC. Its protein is CASSSDPARVYNEQFF.

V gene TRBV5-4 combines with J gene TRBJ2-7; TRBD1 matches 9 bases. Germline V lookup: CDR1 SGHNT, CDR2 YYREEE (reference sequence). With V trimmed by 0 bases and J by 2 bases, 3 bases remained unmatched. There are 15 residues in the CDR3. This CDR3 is CASSLGTGATYEQYF. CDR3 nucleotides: TGTGCCAGCAGCTTGGGGACAGGGGCCACCTACGAGCAGTACTTC. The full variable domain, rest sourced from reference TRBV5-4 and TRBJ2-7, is ETGVTQSPTHLIKTRGQQVTLRCSSQSGHNTVSWYQQALGQGPQFIFQYYREEENGRGNFPPRFSGLQFPNYSSELNVNALELDDSALYLCASSLGTGATYEQYFGPGTRLTVT.

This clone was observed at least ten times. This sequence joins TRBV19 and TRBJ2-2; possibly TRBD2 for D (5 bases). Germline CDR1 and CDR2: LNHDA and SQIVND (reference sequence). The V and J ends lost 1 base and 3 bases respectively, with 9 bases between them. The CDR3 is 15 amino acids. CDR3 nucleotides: TGTGCCAGTAGTATAGGGACTTTGTACACCGGGGAGCTGTTTTTT. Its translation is CASSIGTLYTGELFF.

In nucleotides, the CDR3 is TGTGCCAGCAGCTCTTCCACAGGGAACGATGAGCAGTTCTTC. Protein: CASSSSTGNDEQFF. The genes are TRBV7-9 and TRBJ2-1; D is perhaps TRBD1 (6 bases). V lost 4 bases, J lost 8 bases, and 15 bases lay in between. CDR3 length: 14 residues. From germline, CDR1 is SEHNR and CDR2 FQNEAQ (reference sequence). Full variable domain (remainder filled in from reference TRBV7-9 and TRBJ2-1): DTGVSQNPRHKITKRGQNVTFRCDPISEHNRLYWYRQTLGQGPEFLTYFQNEAQLEKSRLLSDRFSAERPKGSFSTLEIQRTEQGDSAMYLCASSSSTGNDEQFFGPGTRLTVL.